The 16 T cell receptor beta chains below come from one sample, sequenced in a study of blood T cell repertoires in COVID-19. Data came from immunoSEQ multiplex PCR; TCRdb stores just in-frame clones and leaves some out. The table has about 76,000 clones, approximately 78% seen once. The sequencing sample was made of peripheral blood. The receptors derive from a human donor in a cohort sampled during active COVID-19.

This chain joins TRBV6-5 and TRBJ1-6, with TRBD1 identical over 8 bases. Trimming took 6 bases from V and 15 from J; bases not matched to a gene: 16. Germline assignment: CDR1 MNHEY and CDR2 SVGAGI. This CDR3 has 15 amino acids. The CDR3 sequence: CASSLQGATGDNLHF. CDR3 DNA sequence: TGTGCCAGCAGCCTCCAGGGGGCGACAGGGGATAACCTCCACTTT.

The CDR3 loop reads CASGVDRGKLFF. The CDR3 DNA is TGTGCTAGTGGCGTGGACAGGGGAAAACTGTTTTTT. The V call is TRBV12-5, the J call TRBJ1-4; 9 nucleotides agree with TRBD1. V gave up 6 bases and J gave up 10 bases; unmatched junction bases: 3. CDR3 length equals 12 residues. Germline CDR1 reads LGHNT; CDR2 reads FRNRAP.

The genes are TRBV4-1 and TRBJ2-1; no clear D. The length of the CDR3 is 15 residues. V was clipped by 1 base and J by 0 bases, with 7 bases between them. Germline V gene lookup returns CDR1 MGHRA and CDR2 YSYEKL. The CDR3 DNA reads TGCGCCAGCAGCCAAGGTGGCAGCTCCTACAATGAGCAGTTCTTC. Translated: CASSQGGSSYNEQFF.

This sequence joins TRBV4-2 and TRBJ1-4; 10 nucleotides agree with TRBD1. Germline loops: CDR1 LGHNA, CDR2 YNFKEQ. With V trimmed by 2 bases and J by 8 bases, 5 bases remained unmatched. There are 15 residues in the CDR3. CDR3 in amino acids: CASSQLGTGEEKLFF. DNA of the CDR3: TGTGCCAGCAGCCAACTCGGGACAGGGGAAGAAAAACTGTTTTTT.

This clone came up a few times. The CDR3 loop is CASSLGRRSPLHF. CDR3 in DNA: TGTGCCAGCAGCTTGGGTCGGAGGTCACCCCTCCACTTT. J is TRBJ1-6 and V is TRBV5-4; no clear D. Between the trimmed V and J ends, which lost 0 bases and 10 bases, there was a span of 8 bases. The CDR3 totals 13 residues. In germline, CDR1 is SGHNT, CDR2 YYREEE (reference sequence).

V and J are TRBV5-1 and TRBJ2-7; D ambiguous. The CDR3 contains 11 residues. V lost 10 bases, J lost 0 bases, and 8 bases lay in between. CDR1 is SGHRS, CDR2 YFSETQ, per germline. The CDR3 nucleotides are TGCGCCGCGTCAGGCTCCTACGAGCAGTACTTC. Protein: CAASGSYEQYF. The complete variable domain, with remaining parts taken from reference TRBV5-1 and TRBJ2-7, reads KAGVTQTPRYLIKTRGQQVTLSCSPISGHRSVSWYQQTPGQGLQFLFEYFSETQRNKGNFPGRFSGRQFSNSRSEMNVSTLELGDSALYLCAASGSYEQYFGPGTRLTVT.

V usage is TRBV2 and J usage is TRBJ2-3; TRBD1 matches 10 bases. J was trimmed by 3 bases and V by 4 bases; bases with no gene match: 4. The CDR3 length is 15 residues. Germline CDR1 is SNHLY and CDR2 is FYNNEI. CDR3 DNA sequence: TGTGCCAGCAGTGGACAGGGGGCTTCGACAGATACGCAGTATTTT. Translated: CASSGQGASTDTQYF.

The chain recombines TRBV2 with TRBJ2-2, with a tentative D call TRBD1 (6 bases). CDR1 SNHLY and CDR2 FYNNEI come from the germline V gene. The CDR3 has 13 residues. V lost 5 bases to trimming and J lost 6 bases, with 10 bases between them. The CDR3 region is CASSPQGPGELFF. The CDR3, as DNA: TGTGCCAGCAGTCCACAGGGACCCGGGGAGCTGTTTTTT.

J is TRBJ1-1 and V is TRBV2; the match to TRBD1 covers 8 bases. CDR1 and CDR2 from the germline V gene are SNHLY and FYNNEI. This CDR3 spans 14 amino acids. Trimming cost V 3 bases and J 4 bases; bases outside gene matches: 4. In DNA form, the CDR3 reads TGTGCCAGCAGTGACTGGACAGGGAGCACTGAAGCTTTCTTT. Protein: CASSDWTGSTEAFF.

The rearrangement joins TRBV7-6 to TRBJ2-7; D may be TRBD1 (5 bases). Germline CDR1 and CDR2: SGHVS and FNYEAQ. The CDR3 extends over 15 amino acids. V gave up 5 bases and J gave up 5 bases, with 19 bases separating them. CDR3 in amino acids: CASSESGNPLDEQYF. As DNA, the CDR3 is TGTGCCAGCAGCGAATCAGGGAACCCCCTAGACGAGCAGTACTTC.

The chain is built from TRBV25-1 and TRBJ2-1; 9 bases agree with TRBD1. V lost 6 bases and J lost 3; bases outside the gene matches: 12. Germline lookup yields CDR1 MGHDK and CDR2 SYGVNS. The CDR3 is 17 amino acids. CDR3 sequence (DNA): TGTGCCAGCAGAAAAACAAAAGGACAGGGGAACTACAATGAGCAGTTCTTC. It encodes CASRKTKGQGNYNEQFF.

In nucleotides, the CDR3 is TGCGCCAGCAGCCAAGATCCCGGGACAGTAACCTACGAGCAGTACTTC. It specifies CASSQDPGTVTYEQYF. The chain employs TRBV4-1 and TRBJ2-7; TRBD1 aligns across 7 bases. V was pared by 0 bases and J by 2 bases, with 7 bases of the junction left unmatched. The germline V gene encodes CDR1 MGHRA and CDR2 YSYEKL. This CDR3 comprises 16 residues.

The rearrangement links TRBV7-9 to TRBJ2-7; D uncertain. The CDR3 length is 13 residues. In germline, CDR1 is SEHNR, CDR2 FQNEAQ (reference sequence). Trimming took 2 bases from V and 4 from J, leaving 9 bases between them. CDR3 loop: CASSLISEYEQYF. The CDR3 DNA sequence: TGTGCCAGCAGCTTAATATCCGAGTACGAGCAGTACTTC.

The rearrangement uses TRBV7-2 and TRBJ2-2, with D possibly being TRBD2 (6 bases). Germline lookup yields CDR1 SGHTA and CDR2 FQGNSA. V was clipped by 6 bases and J by 1 base, with 15 bases between them. The CDR3 runs to 16 residues. In DNA, the CDR3 is TGTGCCAGCAGGTCTCCGGGACTGGGGAACACCGGGGAGCTGTTTTTT. It translates to CASRSPGLGNTGELFF.

V is TRBV9 and J is TRBJ1-3, with a possible D match to TRBD1 (6 bases). CDR1 and CDR2 from the germline V gene are SGDLS and YYNGEE. V gave up 0 bases and J gave up 8 bases, with 12 bases separating them. The CDR3 has 14 residues. The CDR3 protein is CASSVGGRGYTIYF. CDR3 nucleotides: TGTGCCAGCAGCGTAGGGGGCAGGGGATACACCATATATTTT.

The J gene is TRBJ1-1, the V gene TRBV18; 8 bases agree with TRBD1. Germline V gene data show CDR1 as KGHSH and CDR2 as LQKENI. The CDR3 extends over 14 amino acids. Trimming removed 3 bases from V and 6 bases from J; junction bases left unmatched: 6. In nucleotides, the CDR3 is TGTGCCAGCTCACCCCCGACAGGGGAGCCTGAAGCTTTCTTT. This encodes CASSPPTGEPEAFF.